This entry is about one TCR beta chain. Ten or more counts support this clonotype. Its antigen is not yet known. Base qualities are not recorded, but no much larger clone differs from it by a single base. The data were taken from a study of glioma-infiltrating T cells (dated by TCRdb to about 2016). Regarding the research as a whole: TCR alpha- and beta-chain repertoires were sequenced from glioma tissue, non-neoplastic brain tissue and matched peripheral blood mononuclear cells. To measure how far tissue and blood T-cell populations diverged, each tissue-infiltrating repertoire was compared against the peripheral blood repertoire of the same patient. Three low-grade glioma patients, fewer than 10 primary glioblastoma patients, and three non-glioma patients who contributed non-neoplastic brain tissue made up the paired cohort.

Here is what the overall study found, with its caveats: The group comparisons were based on small numbers of patients: three non-neoplastic, three low-grade glioma and several glioblastoma patients. VJ-independent divergence between tissue and blood was below expectation in non-neoplastic patients but above expectation in all gliomas, especially low-grade gliomas. Very few CDR3 sequences were shared between tissue and blood, attributed to high CDR3 diversity and limited sampling.

TCR alpha and beta CDR3 regions were amplified with the iRepertoire nested amplicon-rescue multiplex PCR (arm-PCR) platform from RNA. The input for one-step reverse transcription and amplification was 100-400 ng of either tissue mRNA or PBMC total RNA. Following bead purification, Illumina adapters were added by a secondary multiplex PCR, and libraries between 200 and 400 bp were gel-purified. Internal 6-nucleotide barcodes were carried by the libraries and were used for demultiplexing. Sequencing of the libraries was done on an Illumina MiSeq using 2x220 or 2x250 nucleotide paired-end reads. The authors' pipeline ran thus. Paired reads were merged using FLASH 1.2.11 and were aligned to the GRCh37 human genome using BWA-MEM, after which TRA and TRB reads were extracted. An IMGT-derived reference of cassette sequences and CDR3 motifs, with pseudogenes included, was used for V and J assignment. Reads were translated in three frames, and productive CDR3s were defined as those with a C...FGXG motif and no stop codons. Unique combinations of V-J cassette pair and CDR3 amino acid sequence were defined as clonotypes. Filtering of reads was based on Hamming distance, with the threshold set by the sequence error rate of each sample in mapped regions. TCRdb passed the public sequencing reads through fastp at Q25 and MiXCR, retaining productive beta sequences. Merged by CDR3 protein, the rows form single entries marked with the most common genes and DNA. The V and J calls follow TCRdb's processing rather than the paper's. The sample table lists some 180,000 distinct CDR3 sequences, 25% to 35% of them with a count of one. Just over 20% of the sample goes to the ten largest clones.

Here V drops 2 bases and J drops 3 bases, and the junction holds 5 bases not matched to any gene. The CDR3 sequence holds 15 residues, the cysteine and phenylalanine included. Just CDR3 DNA is preserved here, 45 bases in frame from base 1. Reading the germline V gene gives CDR1 SGHTA and CDR2 FQGNSA. The clonotype originates from a human donor with low-grade glioma or glioblastoma, undergoing nonglioma brain surgery, or in good health (not recorded which). The chain couples TRBV7-2 to TRBJ2-7; 9 central nucleotides agree with TRBD2. Sequences were obtained from glioma tissue, nonneoplastic brain tissue, or PBMCs (not recorded which). CDR3 region: CASSLYAGGLYEQYF. In nucleotide form, the sequence is TGTGCCAGCAGCTTATACGCGGGAGGGCTCTACGAGCAGTACTTC.